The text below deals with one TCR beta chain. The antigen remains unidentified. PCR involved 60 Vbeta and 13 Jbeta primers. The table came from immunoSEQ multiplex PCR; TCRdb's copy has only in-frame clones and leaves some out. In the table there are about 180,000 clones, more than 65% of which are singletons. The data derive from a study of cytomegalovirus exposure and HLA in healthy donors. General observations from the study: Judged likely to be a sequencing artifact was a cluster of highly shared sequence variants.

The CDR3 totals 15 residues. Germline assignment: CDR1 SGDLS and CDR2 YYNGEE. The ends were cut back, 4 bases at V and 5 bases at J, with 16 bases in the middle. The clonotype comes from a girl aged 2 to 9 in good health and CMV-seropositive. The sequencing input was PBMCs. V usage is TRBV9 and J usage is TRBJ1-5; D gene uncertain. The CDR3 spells CASSSRGQLDQPQHF. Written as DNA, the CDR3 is TGTGCCAGCAGCTCGAGAGGTCAGCTCGATCAGCCCCAGCATTTT.